These 26 T cell receptor beta chains originate from one sample sequenced in a study of T cells in localized non-small cell lung cancer. Profiling relied on immunoSEQ multiplex PCR, and the TCRdb table lists in-frame clones only, not all of them. In the table there are 2,900 or so clones, roughly 25% of which are singletons. Sequenced here: lung tumor tissue, sampled before any cancer treatment. Every receptor here comes from a man aged 40 to 69 with stage I lung adenocarcinoma.

This clone rates as medium-sized (0.01 to 0.1%). The rearrangement uses TRBV6-8 and TRBJ1-4, with D hard to call. The CDR3 spans 13 residues. Trimming stripped 7 bases from V and 8 bases from J, with 14 bases between. From germline, CDR1 is MNHGY and CDR2 SAAAGT. Here the CDR3 DNA reads TGTGCCAGCACCCTCGGATCAGAGGAAAAACTGTTTTTT. It specifies CASTLGSEEKLFF.

This clone occurred a few times. The chain carries TRBV5-1 and TRBJ2-5, with a tentative D call TRBD2 (5 bases). Germline CDR1 reads SGHRS; CDR2 reads YFSETQ. This CDR3 region has 14 residues. Trimming left V 4 bases short and J 3 bases short, with 13 bases between. The CDR3 DNA sequence: TGCGCCAGCAGCCAAGCGGTCCGGGAAGAGACCCAGTACTTC. Protein product: CASSQAVREETQYF.

The chain couples TRBV9 to TRBJ2-7; 14 bases are a match to TRBD2. V dropped 6 bases and J dropped 0; count of bases not matched to a gene: 5. Germline CDR1 is SGDLS and CDR2 is YYNGEE. The CDR3 is 16 amino acids. This CDR3 is CASKRTSGRSSYEQYV. CDR3 coding DNA: TGTGCCAGCAAAAGGACTAGCGGGAGGTCCTCCTACGAGCAGTACGTC.

The table lists this clone with a few counts. This sequence joins TRBV18 and TRBJ2-6; D not certain. This CDR3 has 16 residues. The V gene lost 1 base and the J gene lost 6 bases, with 13 bases spanning the gap. Germline CDR1 reads KGHSH; CDR2 reads LQKENI. The CDR3 region has the DNA TGTGCCAGCTCACCACTTTTAGACTCCCCGGCCAACGTCCTGACTTTC. Translated: CASSPLLDSPANVLTF.

The chain is built from TRBV6-8 and TRBJ2-3, with TRBD1 matching 9 bases. The trim removed 6 bases at V and 5 bases at J, leaving 9 bases unmatched. Per germline, CDR1 MNHGY and CDR2 SAAAGT. The length of the CDR3 is 15 residues. The CDR3 sequence: CASSKYRGQGDTQYF. The CDR3 DNA follows: TGTGCCAGCAGCAAGTACAGGGGGCAGGGAGATACGCAGTATTTT.

This clone has ten or more counts. In nucleotides, the CDR3 is TGTGCGAGCGGTCAGGATTATAGTACAGATACGCAGTATTTT. Its protein product is CASGQDYSTDTQYF. The chain carries TRBV12-2 and TRBJ2-3; TRBD2, the table's D call, was not compared with the DNA. TRBV12-2 is a pseudogene locus. The CDR3 is 14 residues long.

This chain connects TRBV6-8 to TRBJ2-2, with TRBD2 matching 11 bases. The length of the CDR3 is 15 residues. V trimming: 2 bases; J trimming: 4 bases; junction bases outside the gene matches: 0. Germline-derived CDR1 and CDR2 are MNHGY and SAAAGT. This CDR3 reads CASSYGLAGTGELFF. The CDR3 coding sequence is TGTGCCAGCAGTTACGGACTAGCGGGCACCGGGGAGCTGTTTTTT.

This clone came up a few times. The chain uses TRBV11-3 and TRBJ2-2; 14 nucleotides line up with TRBD2. The CDR3 extends over 19 amino acids. Germline assignment: CDR1 SGHNT and CDR2 YENEEA. V lost 5 bases, J lost 5 bases, and 13 bases stayed unmatched. CDR3 region: CASSITSGLAGAGTGELFF. The CDR3 DNA reads as TGTGCCAGCAGCATAACCTCGGGACTAGCGGGAGCCGGAACCGGGGAGCTGTTTTTT.

V usage is TRBV12-5 and J usage is TRBJ2-1; D gene uncertain. The CDR3 length is 12 residues. Looked up from germline, CDR1 is LGHNT and CDR2 is FRNRAP. This CDR3 reads CASNQRGNEQFF. CDR3 nucleotides: TGTGCCAGCAACCAGAGAGGCAATGAGCAGTTCTTC.

This clone occurred a few times. The chain couples TRBV18 to TRBJ1-5; no clear D gene. V lost 2 bases, J lost 4 bases, and 6 bases lay in between. CDR1 KGHSH and CDR2 LQKENI come from the germline V gene. CDR3 length: 13 amino acids. CDR3 nucleotides: TGTGCCAGCTCACCAAGGGATAATCAGCCCCAGCATTTT. Translated: CASSPRDNQPQHF.

This clone turned up a few times. V is TRBV28 and J is TRBJ1-5; D gene ambiguous. This CDR3 contains 12 residues. The V end was cut by 4 bases, the J end by 6 bases, with 7 bases between. The germline V gene has CDR1 MDHEN and CDR2 SYDVKM. The CDR3 bases are TGTGCCAGCAGTTGGACGCTTCAGCCCCAGCATTTT. Amino acids: CASSWTLQPQHF.

This clone is labeled medium-sized. The DNA for the CDR3 is TGTGCCAGCAGTCGCGAAGCAACTAGCGGGTCCTACAATGAGCAGTTCTTC. Its translation is CASSREATSGSYNEQFF. V and J are TRBV11-3 and TRBJ2-1, with 9 positions matching TRBD2. V was clipped by 6 bases and J by 1 base; unmatched bases: 10. This CDR3 comprises 17 residues. Germline V gene data show CDR1 as SGHNT and CDR2 as YENEEA.

This CDR3 reads CASSLGPGETQYF. The CDR3 DNA follows: TGTGCCAGCAGCTTAGGGCCCGGGGAGACCCAGTACTTC. The genes are TRBV7-4 and TRBJ2-5; D is unresolved. Germline CDR1 and CDR2: SGHVT and SQSDAQ. The CDR3 sequence is 13 residues long. With 1 base removed from V and 5 bases from J, the gap between germline ends came to 8 bases.

V usage is TRBV30 and J usage is TRBJ2-1; the D gene is possibly TRBD2 (7 bases). The CDR3 runs 16 residues. Trimming shortened V by 0 bases and J by 7 bases, and 19 bases separated the two germline ends. CDR1 GTSNPN and CDR2 SVGIG come from the germline V gene (reference sequence). CDR3 DNA sequence: TGTGCCTGGAGTGTACCGATAGCAGGGAGGGGGAATGAGCAGTTCTTC. This sequence encodes CAWSVPIAGRGNEQFF.

There are a few counts of this clone. The V gene is TRBV11-3, the J gene TRBJ2-5; a possible D gene is TRBD2 (6 bases). The CDR3 runs 14 residues. The V end was cut by 3 bases, the J end by 0 bases, with 8 bases between. CDR1 and CDR2 (germline): SGHNT, YENEEA. CDR3 loop: CASSLRDYQETQYF. The CDR3 DNA sequence: TGTGCCAGCAGCTTGAGGGACTACCAAGAGACCCAGTACTTC.

Judged by abundance, this clone is medium-sized. The V call is TRBV11-3, the J call TRBJ2-6, with TRBD1 matching over 7 bases. From germline, CDR1 is SGHNT and CDR2 YENEEA. The CDR3 extends over 16 amino acids. Unmatched junction bases numbered 8, after V lost 1 base and J lost 8 bases. CDR3 sequence: CASSLGGGVGSNVLTF. Here the CDR3 DNA reads TGTGCCAGCAGCTTAGGAGGGGGCGTTGGTTCCAACGTCCTGACTTTC. Drawing the rest from reference TRBV11-3 and TRBJ2-6, the complete variable domain is EAGVVQSPRYKIIEKKQPVAFWCNPISGHNTLYWYLQNLGQGPELLIRYENEEAVDDSQLPKDRFSAERLKGVDSTLKIQPAELGDSAVYLCASSLGGGVGSNVLTFGAGSRLTVL.

This clone is labeled as medium-sized. This chain connects TRBV6-8 to TRBJ1-1, with TRBD1 matching 8 bases. After removal of 2 bases from V and 3 bases from J, the junction contained 8 bases not matched to a gene. The V gene's germline CDR1 is MNHGY and CDR2 SAAAGT. The CDR3 sequence is 16 residues long. CDR3 sequence (DNA): TGTGCCAGCAGTTACGTCGCAGGGGGCCAAGACACTGAAGCTTTCTTT. As protein: CASSYVAGGQDTEAFF.

V usage is TRBV6-8 and J usage is TRBJ2-7, with a tentative D call TRBD1 (6 bases). Between the trimmed V and J ends, which lost 6 bases and 3 bases, there was a span of 18 bases. Looked up from germline, CDR1 is MNHGY and CDR2 is SAAAGT. CDR3 length: 15 residues. The CDR3 sequence: CASRQRTGTNYEQYF. The CDR3 bases are TGTGCCAGCAGGCAACGGACCGGGACAAACTACGAGCAGTACTTC.

In DNA form, the CDR3 reads TGTGCCAGCAGCCTCCACGACCCAGCCTACGAGCAGTACTTC. Protein: CASSLHDPAYEQYF. The J gene is TRBJ2-7, the V gene TRBV11-3; D ambiguous. This CDR3 has 14 amino acids. Germline values: CDR1 SGHNT, CDR2 YENEEA. The germline V and J ends were trimmed by 5 bases and 2 bases, with 13 bases remaining between them.

V and J are TRBV6-8 and TRBJ1-2; D perhaps matches TRBD1 (5 bases). The CDR3 loop spans 14 amino acids. V was cut by 0 bases and J by 2 bases, with 7 bases left in between. CDR1 is MNHGY, CDR2 SAAAGT, per germline. The CDR3 spells CASSYSAGNYGYTF. CDR3 in DNA: TGTGCCAGCAGTTACTCGGCAGGGAACTATGGCTACACCTTC.

The chain uses TRBV19 and TRBJ2-1; TRBD2 matches 11 bases. The V segment lost 9 bases and the J segment 2 bases; nucleotides outside the gene matches: 6. The CDR3 is 15 amino acids. Germline CDR1 is LNHDA and CDR2 is SQIVND (reference sequence). The CDR3 coding sequence is TGTGCCAGCCGGCGACTAGCGGGGCCCTACAATGAGCAGTTCTTC. Its translation is CASRRLAGPYNEQFF.

This chain links TRBV18 with TRBJ2-7; 7 bases agree with TRBD1. The CDR3 spans 14 residues. CDR1 and CDR2 (germline): KGHSH, LQKENI. Trimming at V came to 3 bases and at J to 1 base, leaving 3 bases not matched to a gene. In DNA form, the CDR3 reads TGTGCCAGCTCACCTTCACAGGGGTCCTACGAGCAGTACTTC. It codes for CASSPSQGSYEQYF.

The chain carries TRBV29-1 and TRBJ1-2; D might be TRBD1 (6 bases). The length of the CDR3 is 12 residues. With 4 bases removed from V and 11 bases from J, the gap between germline ends came to 17 bases. CDR1 and CDR2 from the germline V gene are SQVTM and ANQGSEA. The CDR3 nucleotides read TGCAGCGTTGGTAAGGCAGGGGATAGGTACACCTTC. It yields the protein CSVGKAGDRYTF.

The gene calls are TRBV9 and TRBJ2-1; tentatively, D is TRBD2 (5 bases). The germline V gene encodes CDR1 SGDLS and CDR2 YYNGEE. V shed 6 bases and J shed 3 bases, with 13 bases lying between them. The CDR3 is 14 amino acids. CDR3 loop: CASTLGEFYNEQFF. CDR3 nucleotide sequence: TGTGCCAGCACCCTCGGGGAATTCTACAATGAGCAGTTCTTC.

This clone was seen more than once but under ten times. The rearrangement joins TRBV11-3 to TRBJ1-5, with 8 bases aligning to TRBD1. Trimming at V came to 5 bases and at J to 5 bases, leaving 5 bases not matched to a gene. CDR1 and CDR2 from the germline V gene are SGHNT and YENEEA. CDR3 length: 14 residues. The CDR3 sequence is CASSLQGGDQPQHF. DNA of the CDR3: TGTGCCAGCAGCCTACAGGGGGGGGATCAGCCCCAGCATTTT.

This clone has only a few counts. The rearrangement uses TRBV30 and TRBJ1-1; D gene uncertain. Germline CDR1 is GTSNPN and CDR2 is SVGIG (reference sequence). Trimming removed 3 bases from V and 1 base from J, with 9 bases in between. CDR3 length: 13 residues. The CDR3 coding sequence is TGTGCCTGGAGGTGGCTAGCGAACACTGAAGCTTTCTTT. Translated, it gives CAWRWLANTEAFF.